These T cell receptor beta chains were read from a single sample in a study of tumor-infiltrating lymphocytes in primary liver carcinoma. One entry per CDR3 protein results from TCRdb running MiXCR on the multiplex PCR reads. This sample carries some 180,000 distinct CDR3 sequences, around 60% of them seen once, and the ten largest clones take under 75%. Specimen: peripheral blood. The receptors stem from a man aged 40-50 years with primary liver carcinoma and hepatitis B virus infection. The CDR3 runs from the conserved cysteine through the conserved F or W. Fields, in order: clone size, D gene, CDR3 length, V gene, J gene, CDR3 DNA, CDR3 protein. A D gene is named only where the DNA matches it firmly. Some rows have no size entry. The others give once, few or many, or a class for an expanded clone.

-	TRBD2	15	TRBV28	TRBJ2-3	TGTGCCAGCAGTTCCCGAGCGGGAGGGCCGGATACGCAGTATTTT	CASSSRAGGPDTQYF
-	TRBD1	15	TRBV11-2	TRBJ1-6	TGTGCCAGCAGGTCCACAGGGGGCTATAATTCAGCCCTCCACTTT	CASRSTGGYNSALHF
-	-	15	TRBV5-8	TRBJ1-1	TGTGCCAGCAGCTGGCTGAGACAGCTGGACACTGAAGCTTTCTTT	CASSWLRQLDTEAFF
few	-	13	TRBV12-3/TRBV12-4	TRBJ2-3	TGTGCCAGCAGCCCTGGACGGACAGATACGCAGTATTTT	CASSPGRTDTQYF
-	TRBD1	14	TRBV14	TRBJ2-7	TGTGCCAGCAGACACCGGGACAGGGGATGGGAGCAGTACTTC	CASRHRDRGWEQYF
-	TRBD2	16	TRBV5-4	TRBJ2-2	TGTGCCAGCCACGGACTAGCGGGGAGCTACACCGGGGAGCTGTTTTTT	CASHGLAGSYTGELFF
-	TRBD2	15	TRBV2	TRBJ2-1	TGTGCCAGCAGTTTAGCGGGAGTCGCATACAATGAGCAGTTCTTC	CASSLAGVAYNEQFF
-	-	15	TRBV10-3	TRBJ2-7	TGTGCCATCAGAGGGACGGGGCTAACGGGAGCCGAGCAGTACTTC	CAIRGTGLTGAEQYF
-	-	16	TRBV11-2	TRBJ1-5	TGTGCGAGCAGCTTAGGCCCCCTTGACAGGCATCAGCCCCAGCATTTT	CASSLGPLDRHQPQHF
-	-	15	TRBV11-2	TRBJ2-7	TGTGCCAGCAGCCCCCTGGGACAAGAGAGCTACGAGCAGTACTTC	CASSPLGQESYEQYF
-	-	13	TRBV28	TRBJ2-6	TGTGCCAGCAAAAGCACTGGGGCCAACGTCCTGACTTTC	CASKSTGANVLTF
once	-	17	TRBV7-8	TRBJ1-3	TGTGCCAGCAGCTTAAGACGGGACGCCGCCTCTGGAAACACCATATATTTT	CASSLRRDAASGNTIYF
many	TRBD2	16	TRBV11-2	TRBJ2-2	TGTGCCAGCAGCCAGGGACTAGCGGGAACCACCGGGGAGCTGTTTTTT	CASSQGLAGTTGELFF
-	TRBD1	17	TRBV6-6	TRBJ2-2	TGTGCTATCAGCTCTTCGGGGACAGGACTCAACGGCGGGGAGCTGTTTTTT	CAISSSGTGLNGGELFF
-	TRBD1	15	TRBV11-2	TRBJ2-7	TGTGCCAGCAGCTGGTGGGGACAGGGGGGCTACGAGCAGTATTTC	CASSWWGQGGYEQYF
-	TRBD1	16	TRBV4-1	TRBJ2-4	TGCGCCAGCAGCCAAGGGGACAGGGTGACCAAAAACATTCAGTACTTC	CASSQGDRVTKNIQYF
-	TRBD2	17	TRBV12-3/TRBV12-4	TRBJ2-5	TGTGCCAGCAGTCAGACCGTGACTAGCAGGCCTCAAGAGACCCAGTACTTC	CASSQTVTSRPQETQYF
-	TRBD2	17	TRBV6-5	TRBJ2-1	TGTGCCAGCAGTGCCCGCCCCGGGACTAGCGGGAGAGGAGAGCAGTTCTTC	CASSARPGTSGRGEQFF
many	-	14	TRBV11-1	TRBJ2-2	TGTGCCAGCAGCGACCACAGAACATTCGGGGAGCTGTTTTTT	CASSDHRTFGELFF
many	-	12	TRBV29-1	TRBJ2-2	TGCAGCGTTGACCAAGGGCTCGGGGAGCTGTTTTTT	CSVDQGLGELFF
-	-	17	TRBV2	TRBJ1-2	TGTGCCAGCAGTGAGCTAGGAGCCCTCAATATCTACGAGGGCTACACCTTC	CASSELGALNIYEGYTF
-	TRBD1	15	TRBV6-1	TRBJ1-2	TGTGCCAGCAGTGAATGGGGACAGGGGGATCGTGGCTACACCTTC	CASSEWGQGDRGYTF
-	-	15	TRBV5-6	TRBJ2-1	TGTGTCAGCAGCTTAACACCGAGCTCCTACAATGAGCAGTTCTTC	CVSSLTPSSYNEQFF
-	TRBD2	14	TRBV11-1	TRBJ2-5	TGTGCCAGCGGCCTCCGATTAGCGGGAGAGACCCAGTACTTC	CASGLRLAGETQYF
-	-	14	TRBV11-2	TRBJ1-1	TGTGCCAGCAGCCTACATGGGGCGGGAACTGAAGCTTTCTTT	CASSLHGAGTEAFF
-	-	13	TRBV29-1	TRBJ1-1	TGCAGCGTGACCGGGCCAATGAACACTGAAGCTTTCTTT	CSVTGPMNTEAFF
many	TRBD2	17	TRBV11-3	TRBJ2-7	TGTGCCAGCAGCACGGCCTCCCGACTAGCGGGAGGGTACGAGCAGTACTTC	CASSTASRLAGGYEQYF
-	-	14	TRBV6-4	TRBJ2-2	TGTGCCAGCAGTGAAGGCGGGAACAGCGGGGAGCTGTTTTTT	CASSEGGNSGELFF
-	-	15	TRBV6-6	TRBJ1-5	TGTGCCAGCAGTGATACGGGGGGTAGGGCTCAGCCCCAGCATTTT	CASSDTGGRAQPQHF
-	TRBD2	15	TRBV11-3	TRBJ2-3	TGTGACAGCAACTTAAGTGGACTAGGGACAGATACGCAGTATTTT	CDSNLSGLGTDTQYF
-	-	14	TRBV28	TRBJ2-6	TGTGCCAGCGGGCTTCGATCTGGGGCCAACGTCCTGACTTTC	CASGLRSGANVLTF
-	TRBD1	16	TRBV14	TRBJ2-1	TGTGCCAGCAGCCAAGGAGAAAGGGGGCTTTACAATGAGCAGTTCTTC	CASSQGERGLYNEQFF
-	-	16	TRBV2	TRBJ1-1	TGTGCCAGCAGCGTCCGGTCGGTGGGGATGAACACTGAAGCTTTCTTT	CASSVRSVGMNTEAFF
many	-	13	TRBV12-3/TRBV12-4	TRBJ1-2	TGTGCCAGCAGCAGACAGGTTAACTATGGCTACACCTTC	CASSRQVNYGYTF
many	-	15	TRBV11-2	TRBJ2-1	TGTGCCAGCAGCTTCTCCCGCGGGACCCAAAATGAGCAGTTCTTC	CASSFSRGTQNEQFF
-	-	13	TRBV28	TRBJ2-7	TGTGCCAGCAGTTTTAACGCGGCCCACGAGCAGTACTTC	CASSFNAAHEQYF
-	-	17	TRBV29-1	TRBJ2-3	TGCAGCGTTGAGGACCCGCCGGGACAAGCTAGCACAGATACGCAGTATTTT	CSVEDPPGQASTDTQYF
once	-	13	TRBV29-1	TRBJ2-7	TGCAGCGTTCTTGCGGGAAAGACCTACGAGCAGTACTTC	CSVLAGKTYEQYF
-	TRBD2	15	TRBV6-5	TRBJ2-1	TGTGCCAGCAGTTACGATGGGGGGACTAGCAATGAGCAGTTCTTC	CASSYDGGTSNEQFF
-	-	12	TRBV6-1	TRBJ2-1	TGTGCCAGCGCGAGGGAGTCCTACGAGCAGTTCTTC	CASARESYEQFF
-	-	16	TRBV11-2	TRBJ2-2	TGTGCCAGCAACGCCCCGGGACAAACAAGCACCAGGGAGCTGTTTTTC	CASNAPGQTSTRELFF
-	TRBD2	18	TRBV5-5	TRBJ2-1	TGTGCCAGCAGCTTGACTAGCGGGAGTAAACCCCCCTACAATGAGCAGCTCTTC	CASSLTSGSKPPYNEQLF
few	-	12	TRBV19	TRBJ2-3	TGTGCCAGTAGCCCGTCGGGCGATACGCAGTATTTT	CASSPSGDTQYF
-	-	13	TRBV6-1	TRBJ2-7	TGTGCCAGCAGGCGATCCAGGGATTACGAGCAGTACTTC	CASRRSRDYEQYF
-	-	12	TRBV29-1	TRBJ1-1	TGCAGCGTTGGCCGACAGTACACTGAAGCTTTCTTT	CSVGRQYTEAFF
-	TRBD1	13	TRBV6-2/TRBV6-3	TRBJ2-7	TGTGCCAGCAGTTCTACAGGGGCGAGAGAGCAGTACTTC	CASSSTGAREQYF
few	-	14	TRBV5-1	TRBJ1-1	TGCGCCAGCTCCCTGTGGGGAATGAACACTGAAGCTTTCTTT	CASSLWGMNTEAFF
-	TRBD2	18	TRBV4-2	TRBJ2-1	TGTGCCAGCAGCCAAACCGGACTAGCGCCTAACTCCTACAATGAGCAGTTCTTC	CASSQTGLAPNSYNEQFF
-	TRBD2	16	TRBV11-2	TRBJ2-1	TGTGCCAGCAGCATAGTAGGGACTAGCTGGCGGCATGAGCAGTTCTTC	CASSIVGTSWRHEQFF